These 29 T cell receptor beta chains were all obtained from the same sample, sequenced in a study of T cell repertoires in cytomegalovirus infection. TCRdb reanalysed the reads using MiXCR and keeps one entry per CDR3 protein. The table has around 540,000 distinct CDR3 sequences, about 33% seen once. For these TCRs, the target antigens are not known. The material sequenced was cultured PBMCs, taken from culture after CMV antigen stimulation. These receptors were collected from a human donor in good health (CMV status not recorded). Some clones in this sample may be carry-over from other donors' samples.

This clonotype was seen only a few times. The chain employs TRBV4-3 and TRBJ2-1, with TRBD2 matching over 8 bases. The CDR3 runs to 17 residues. Germline lookup yields CDR1 LGHNA and CDR2 YSLEER. V trimming: 0 bases; J trimming: 2 bases; junction bases outside the gene matches: 6. The CDR3 region has the DNA TGCGCCAGCAGCCAAGATTTGGCAGCGGGAGCCTACAATGAGCAGTTCTTC. Translation: CASSQDLAAGAYNEQFF.

This chain uses TRBV11-2 with TRBJ2-5; 8 nucleotides match TRBD2. The germline gives CDR1 SGHAT, CDR2 FQNNGV. Trimming cost V 1 base and J 3 bases; bases outside gene matches: 4. The length of the CDR3 is 15 residues. The CDR3 loop is CASSLAAGVEETQYF. CDR3 nucleotide sequence: TGTGCCAGCAGCTTAGCAGCGGGAGTAGAAGAGACCCAGTACTTC. Full variable domain (missing parts from reference TRBV11-2 and TRBJ2-5): EAGVAQSPRYKIIEKRQSVAFWCNPISGHATLYWYQQILGQGPKLLIQFQNNGVVDDSQLPKDRFSAERLKGVDSTLKIQPAKLEDSAVYLCASSLAAGVEETQYFGPGTRLLVL.

The chain employs TRBV12-3 or TRBV12-4 and TRBJ1-5; possibly TRBD1 for D (5 bases). There are 15 residues in the CDR3. The V and J ends lost 9 bases and 0 bases respectively, with 15 bases between them. In DNA form, the CDR3 reads TGTGCCAGTTTTCGAGCAGGGTATAGCAATCAGCCCCAGCATTTT. This codes for CASFRAGYSNQPQHF.

V gene TRBV5-4 combines with J gene TRBJ2-7; D may be TRBD1 (5 bases). The germline CDR1 and CDR2 sequences are SGHNT and YYREEE (reference sequence). The CDR3 has 14 residues. The V and J ends lost 0 bases and 2 bases respectively, with 9 bases between them. CDR3 in DNA: TGTGCCAGCAGCTTGGATGCAGGGCCCTACGAGCAGTACTTC. Its protein is CASSLDAGPYEQYF. Using reference TRBV5-4 and TRBJ2-7 for the parts outside the CDR3, the full variable domain is ETGVTQSPTHLIKTRGQQVTLRCSSQSGHNTVSWYQQALGQGPQFIFQYYREEENGRGNFPPRFSGLQFPNYSSELNVNALELDDSALYLCASSLDAGPYEQYFGPGTRLTVT.

This clonotype came up a few times. This chain connects TRBV20-1 to TRBJ1-1; no clear D gene. V was clipped by 1 base and J by 5 bases, with 17 bases between them. Germline CDR1 and CDR2: DFQATT and SNEGSKA (reference sequence). The CDR3 consists of 15 residues. CDR3 DNA: TGCAGTGCTAGAGGCCAAGGTGGGTCAGCTACTGAAGCTTTCTTT. It translates to CSARGQGGSATEAFF.

V usage is TRBV19 and J usage is TRBJ2-1; 8 bases align to TRBD2. CDR1 LNHDA and CDR2 SQIVND come from the germline V gene (reference sequence). The CDR3 loop spans 16 amino acids. The V segment lost 3 bases and the J segment 2 bases; nucleotides outside the gene matches: 6. Here the CDR3 reads CASSILAGNPYNEQFF. The DNA of the CDR3 is TGTGCCAGTAGTATTTTAGCGGGGAACCCCTACAATGAGCAGTTCTTC.

The V and J genes are TRBV4-2 and TRBJ2-1, with D tentatively TRBD2 (6 bases). V was clipped by 4 bases and J by 2 bases, with 9 bases between them. The V gene's germline CDR1 is LGHNA and CDR2 YNFKEQ. The CDR3 is 14 residues long. CDR3 residues: CASSRLGTYNEQFF. The CDR3, as DNA: TGTGCCAGCAGCCGACTAGGGACCTACAATGAGCAGTTCTTC.

The table lists this clonotype with a few counts. The V call is TRBV6-1, the J call TRBJ2-5; perhaps TRBD2 as D (5 bases). The V and J ends lost 1 base and 7 bases respectively, with 10 bases between them. This CDR3 comprises 13 residues. Germline V gives CDR1 MNHNS, CDR2 SASEGT. The CDR3 here is CASSEVGGGTQYF. Written as DNA, the CDR3 is TGTGCCAGCAGTGAAGTCGGCGGAGGGACCCAGTACTTC.

This clonotype was seen at least ten times. The chain couples TRBV7-2 to TRBJ1-1; D remains ambiguous. The CDR3 extends over 11 amino acids. V shed 7 bases and J shed 7 bases, with 10 bases lying between them. Germline V gene data show CDR1 as SGHTA and CDR2 as FQGNSA. Written as DNA, the CDR3 is TGTGCCAGCACGAGGGCCGGTGAAGCTTTCTTT. As protein: CASTRAGEAFF.

This clonotype was seen only a few times. The chain links TRBV28 to TRBJ2-5; 10 bases align to TRBD1. The germline CDR1 and CDR2 sequences are MDHEN and SYDVKM. Unmatched junction bases numbered 4, after V lost 4 bases and J lost 5 bases. This CDR3 has 14 amino acids. The CDR3 loop is CASSSGQGRETQYF. The CDR3 nucleotides read TGTGCCAGCAGTTCGGGACAGGGGAGGGAGACCCAGTACTTC.

This clonotype came up a few times. V and J are TRBV19 and TRBJ2-4; D tentatively reads TRBD1 or TRBD2 (5 bases each). The CDR3 has 15 residues. Trimming shortened V by 5 bases and J by 2 bases, and 13 bases separated the two germline ends. Germline assignment: CDR1 LNHDA and CDR2 SQIVND (reference sequence). CDR3 loop: CASSDRGKTKNIQYF. CDR3 DNA sequence: TGTGCCAGTAGTGACCGGGGCAAAACCAAAAACATTCAGTACTTC.

The rearrangement links TRBV11-2 to TRBJ2-3; no reliable D call. The CDR3 runs to 15 residues. The V and J ends lost 6 bases and 0 bases respectively, with 13 bases between them. Germline lookup yields CDR1 SGHAT and CDR2 FQNNGV. The CDR3 region is CASRPSTLSTDTQYF. The CDR3, as DNA: TGTGCCAGCAGGCCGTCGACCCTGAGCACAGATACGCAGTATTTT.

This clonotype has just a few counts. The CDR3 coding sequence is TGTGCCAGCAGCACCCCACCCGGGGAGCAGTACTTC. Translating gives CASSTPPGEQYF. J is TRBJ2-7 and V is TRBV7-2; no reliable D call. Germline V gives CDR1 SGHTA, CDR2 FQGNSA. V was pared by 5 bases and J by 7 bases, with 12 bases between. The CDR3 runs to 12 residues.

In its sample, this clonotype was seen many times. In DNA, the CDR3 is TGTGCCAGCAGCCGCCGGGACTTTACCTACGAGCAGTACTTC. The encoded protein is CASSRRDFTYEQYF. The gene calls are TRBV7-2 and TRBJ2-7; the D gene is possibly TRBD2 (6 bases). With 5 bases removed from V and 2 bases from J, the gap between germline ends came to 13 bases. CDR1 SGHTA and CDR2 FQGNSA come from the germline V gene. The CDR3 is 14 amino acids.

The table lists this clonotype with a few counts. The V and J genes are TRBV7-2 and TRBJ2-2, with D perhaps matching TRBD2 (5 bases). Germline CDR1 and CDR2: SGHTA and FQGNSA. The CDR3 is 13 residues long. Trimming took 11 bases from V and 1 from J, leaving 11 bases between them. In DNA form, the CDR3 reads TGTGCCGGCGGCGGAGGGAACACCGGGGAGCTGTTTTTT. Its protein is CAGGGGNTGELFF.

The chain links TRBV10-3 to TRBJ2-1, with D maybe TRBD2 (6 bases). Germline-derived CDR1 and CDR2 are ENHRY and SYGVKD. Trimming left V 0 bases short and J 4 bases short, with 13 bases between. This CDR3 spans 16 amino acids. The CDR3 here is CAISESEGGTYNEQFF. CDR3 sequence (DNA): TGTGCCATCAGTGAGTCGGAGGGAGGAACTTACAATGAGCAGTTCTTC.

The V gene is TRBV5-1, the J gene TRBJ1-2, with 7 bases that match TRBD1. The CDR3 is 13 residues long. V shed 2 bases, J shed 7 bases, and the junction held 5 bases outside the gene matches. In germline, CDR1 is SGHRS, CDR2 YFSETQ. The chain's CDR3 is CASSFRTGGGYTF. The CDR3 nucleotides are TGCGCCAGCAGCTTCCGGACAGGAGGTGGCTACACCTTC.

This clonotype was recorded many times. This rearrangement joins TRBV7-2 to TRBJ2-7; unclear D gene. V was shortened by 2 bases and J by 5 bases, with 10 bases between the two germline ends. Germline V gives CDR1 SGHTA, CDR2 FQGNSA. The CDR3 is made up of 13 amino acids. In DNA form, the CDR3 reads TGTGCCAGCAGCTTACATAGAAAGGACGAGCAGTACTTC. Translated: CASSLHRKDEQYF.

V usage is TRBV12-3 or TRBV12-4 and J usage is TRBJ2-1; TRBD1 matches at 9 bases. V shed 5 bases, J shed 4 bases, and the junction held 9 bases outside the gene matches. The CDR3 covers 16 residues. This CDR3 is CASSPRDRVRYNEQFF. The CDR3 DNA follows: TGTGCCAGCAGTCCTCGGGACAGGGTGAGGTACAATGAGCAGTTCTTC.

The gene calls are TRBV6-1 and TRBJ2-2; TRBD1 agrees at 7 bases. The V and J ends lost 7 bases and 4 bases, in that order; junction bases with no gene match: 3. The germline V gene encodes CDR1 MNHNS and CDR2 SASEGT. The CDR3 covers 13 residues. The CDR3 region has the DNA TGTGCCAGCAAAGACAGGGCCACCGGGGAGCTGTTTTTT. It codes for CASKDRATGELFF.

The J gene is TRBJ2-7, the V gene TRBV27, with TRBD2 as a possible D gene (6 bases). Germline loops: CDR1 MNHEY, CDR2 SMNVEV (reference sequence). The CDR3 is made up of 16 amino acids. Trimming took 5 bases from V and 1 from J, leaving 18 bases between them. In nucleotides, the CDR3 is TGTGCCAGCAGTCCCGGGCTGACGGGAGCATCCTACGAGCAGTACTTC. Amino acid sequence: CASSPGLTGASYEQYF.

DNA for the CDR3: TGTGCCAGTAGTATCTCTGGGGTCCTCAACTATGGCTACACCTTC. Amino acid sequence: CASSISGVLNYGYTF. This chain uses TRBV19 with TRBJ1-2; the D is unclear. The CDR3 totals 15 residues. Deletions cut 3 bases from V and 2 bases from J, with 13 bases between. Germline V gene sequence: CDR1 LNHDA, CDR2 SQIVND (reference sequence). The full variable domain, its missing parts supplied by reference TRBV19 and TRBJ1-2, is DGGITQSPKYLFRKEGQNVTLSCEQNLNHDAMYWYRQDPGQGLRLIYYSQIVNDFQKGDIAEGYSVSREKKESFPLTVTSAQKNPTAFYLCASSISGVLNYGYTFGSGTRLTVV.

The rearrangement joins TRBV28 to TRBJ2-3; a possible D gene is TRBD2 (5 bases). CDR3 length: 15 amino acids. The germline V gene encodes CDR1 MDHEN and CDR2 SYDVKM. Trimming cost V 3 bases and J 1 base, with 11 bases left between them. The CDR3 DNA is TGTGCCAGCAGTTTTCCCCGGGAACGCACAGATACGCAGTATTTT. It encodes CASSFPRERTDTQYF.

V and J are TRBV7-9 and TRBJ2-1, with TRBD2 matching 8 bases. Germline CDR1 reads SEHNR; CDR2 reads FQNEAQ (reference sequence). Trimming took 3 bases from V and 12 from J; bases not matched to a gene: 13. This CDR3 region has 15 residues. In nucleotides, the CDR3 is TGTGCCAGCAGCTTTGATACTAGCGGCAATCCGGGGCAGTTCTTC. This sequence encodes CASSFDTSGNPGQFF.

The chain recombines TRBV7-6 with TRBJ2-1, with D possibly being TRBD2 (5 bases). Germline loops: CDR1 SGHVS, CDR2 FNYEAQ. CDR3 length equals 13 residues. Trimming removed 4 bases from V and 8 bases from J, with 12 bases in between. The CDR3 sequence: CASSSATRYEQFF. The CDR3 nucleotides are TGTGCCAGCAGCTCCGCTACTAGATATGAGCAGTTCTTC.

This clonotype occurred many times. This chain connects TRBV6-6 to TRBJ2-7; 8 bases line up with TRBD2. With 0 bases clipped from V and 2 bases from J, the junction kept 9 bases outside the gene matches. The CDR3 runs to 17 residues. CDR1 MNHNY and CDR2 SVGAGI come from the germline V gene (reference sequence). Here the CDR3 reads CASSYSNRLTSAYEQYV. CDR3 sequence (DNA): TGTGCCAGCAGTTACTCCAACCGGTTGACTAGCGCCTACGAGCAGTACGTC.

This clonotype was detected a few times. The rearrangement links TRBV7-2 to TRBJ2-2; D is uncertain. Germline assignment: CDR1 SGHTA and CDR2 FQGNSA. Trimming pared 2 bases from V and 9 bases from J, leaving 7 bases between. The CDR3 loop spans 12 amino acids. CDR3 amino acids: CASSLSLRELFF. The CDR3 nucleotides read TGTGCCAGCAGCTTAAGTCTAAGGGAGCTGTTTTTT. Full variable domain (rest looked up from reference TRBV7-2 and TRBJ2-2): GAGVSQSPSNKVTEKGKDVELRCDPISGHTALYWYRQSLGQGLEFLIYFQGNSAPDKSGLPSDRFSAERTGGSVSTLTIQRTQQEDSAVYLCASSLSLRELFFGEGSRLTVL.

CDR3 region: CASSTGTGGYNEQFF. CDR3 DNA: TGCGCCAGCAGCACCGGGACAGGGGGTTATAATGAGCAGTTCTTC. The J gene is TRBJ2-1, the V gene TRBV5-1; the match to TRBD1 covers 11 bases. CDR3 size: 15 residues. Unmatched junction bases numbered 7, after V lost 4 bases and J lost 7 bases. The germline CDR1 and CDR2 sequences are SGHRS and YFSETQ.

The chain joins TRBV5-5 to TRBJ2-7, with D unresolved. The CDR3 covers 15 residues. The germline V and J ends were trimmed by 4 bases and 2 bases, with 16 bases remaining between them. CDR1 and CDR2 (germline): SGHKS, YYEKEE (reference sequence). CDR3 nucleotide sequence: TGTGCCAGCAGCCGCTCTGCTATCGGAACCTACGAGCAGTACTTC. Translating gives CASSRSAIGTYEQYF.